What follows are 8 T cell receptor beta chains derived from one specimen sequenced in a study of Ad26.COV2.S vaccination and SARS-CoV-2 variants. The repertoire was sequenced with immunoSEQ multiplex PCR; TCRdb's copy has only in-frame clones and lacks some. The data show some 340,000 clones, 70% to 90% seen once. Treatment denoted: 15 to 20 received Ad26.COV2.S at low or high dose, single or two shots; 5 received placebo; per-sample allocation not given. Material that was analyzed had been drawn on day 63 after the first vaccine or placebo injection. The sample in question was peripheral blood, obtained in a trial of Ad26.COV2.S vaccine versus placebo. The receptors here all came from a person between 18 and 65 years old who received the Ad26.COV2.S COVID-19 vaccine or a placebo.

The rearrangement uses TRBV27 and TRBJ2-7; D is ambiguous. V was clipped by 7 bases and J by 6 bases, with 16 bases between them. This CDR3 comprises 13 residues. Germline CDR1 and CDR2: MNHEY and SMNVEV (reference sequence). CDR3 bases: TGTGCCAGCACGGAAGGGAATAGCTGCGAGCAGTACTTC. It specifies CASTEGNSCEQYF.

The chain uses TRBV7-2 and TRBJ2-3, with TRBD2 matching over 7 bases. Trimming removed 3 bases from V and 0 bases from J; junction bases left unmatched: 6. Germline values: CDR1 SGHTA, CDR2 FQGNSA. The CDR3 spans 16 residues. CDR3 bases: TGTGCCAGCAGCTTTTCCCCTAGCGGTAGCACAGATACGCAGTATTTT. Protein product: CASSFSPSGSTDTQYF.

Concerning this clone itself: Other DNA sequences within the sample encode an identical CDR3. The V gene is TRBV5-6, the J gene TRBJ1-3, with D possibly matching TRBD1 (5 bases). The germline gives CDR1 SGHDT, CDR2 YYEEEE. CDR3 length equals 15 residues. Trimming pared 2 bases from V and 0 bases from J, leaving 9 bases between. DNA of the CDR3: TGTGCCAGCAGCTTTCAGGGCAGCTCTGGAAACACCATATATTTT. Translated: CASSFQGSSGNTIYF.

The V and J genes are TRBV19 and TRBJ2-7; 7 bases are a match to TRBD1. With V trimmed by 4 bases and J by 3 bases, 0 bases remained unmatched. This CDR3 spans 12 amino acids. Germline assignment: CDR1 LNHDA and CDR2 SQIVND (reference sequence). The CDR3 reads CASSTGGYEQYF. The CDR3 region has the DNA TGTGCCAGTAGTACAGGGGGCTACGAGCAGTACTTC. The full variable domain, its missing parts supplied by reference TRBV19 and TRBJ2-7, is DGGITQSPKYLFRKEGQNVTLSCEQNLNHDAMYWYRQDPGQGLRLIYYSQIVNDFQKGDIAEGYSVSREKKESFPLTVTSAQKNPTAFYLCASSTGGYEQYFGPGTRLTVT.

The chain carries TRBV4-1 and TRBJ1-6; D call uncertain. The V end lost 4 bases, the J end lost 7 bases, and 14 bases lay between the germline ends. CDR1 and CDR2 (germline): MGHRA, YSYEKL. This CDR3 comprises 15 residues. DNA for the CDR3: TGCGCCAGCAGCCTGTATTTAGAAGCCAATTCACCCCTCCACTTT. This sequence encodes CASSLYLEANSPLHF.

There are a few counts of this clone. The J gene is TRBJ2-1, the V gene TRBV4-2, with D tentatively TRBD1 or TRBD2 (5 bases each). V was cut by 0 bases and J by 6 bases, with 15 bases left in between. The CDR3 spans 16 residues. The germline CDR1 and CDR2 sequences are LGHNA and YNFKEQ. The CDR3 reads CASSQDWGRSINEQFF. CDR3 nucleotides: TGTGCCAGCAGCCAAGATTGGGGACGGAGTATCAATGAGCAGTTCTTC.

This chain uses TRBV6-5 with TRBJ1-2; 8 bases line up with TRBD1. Germline-derived CDR1 and CDR2 are MNHEY and SVGAGI. The CDR3 totals 15 residues. The V segment lost 4 bases and the J segment 3 bases; nucleotides outside the gene matches: 7. The CDR3, as DNA: TGTGCCAGCAGTTCCTCAGGGGGCGTCGACTATGGCTACACCTTC. It specifies CASSSSGGVDYGYTF.

The V call is TRBV27, the J call TRBJ1-2; no definite D call. Germline values: CDR1 MNHEY, CDR2 SMNVEV (reference sequence). The V end was cut by 2 bases, the J end by 6 bases, with 22 bases between. The CDR3 consists of 17 residues. DNA of the CDR3: TGTGCCAGCAGTTTAAGACACCACGAAGGAGAGAGTCATGGCTACACCTTC. It is translated as CASSLRHHEGESHGYTF.